These 14 T cell receptor beta chains originate from one sample sequenced in a study of T-cell reconstitution after alpha-beta-depleted transplantation in children. Unique molecular identifiers were built into the TCRbeta library. In TCRdb, the PCR reads were re-called with MiXCR into one record per CDR3 protein. This sample has 550,000 to 600,000 distinct CDR3 sequences, with 23% found just once. The sample here was PBMCs, mostly from graft donor cells, taken 360 days after TCRalphabeta/CD19-depleted stem cell transplant. These receptors all come from a boy in the first two years of life who had a stem cell transplant for acute myeloid leukemia, so the T cells may come from the graft donor.

This clonotype turned up a few times. The gene calls are TRBV29-1 and TRBJ2-5, with TRBD1 identical over 10 bases. Trimming removed 6 bases from V and 1 base from J; junction bases left unmatched: 26. Germline assignment: CDR1 SQVTM and CDR2 ANQGSEA. The CDR3 sequence is 21 residues long. The CDR3 is CSVLDRGGFTIAEISQETQYF. The CDR3 bases are TGCAGCGTGCTGGACAGGGGGGGTTTTACTATCGCCGAAATCAGCCAAGAGACCCAGTACTTC.

V usage is TRBV4-3 and J usage is TRBJ2-1, with 7 bases aligning to TRBD1. This CDR3 has 16 amino acids. V was clipped by 0 bases and J by 3 bases; unmatched bases: 5. CDR1 and CDR2 from the germline V gene are LGHNA and YSLEER. The CDR3 loop is CASSQDLPGGYNEQFF. For the CDR3, the DNA is TGCGCCAGCAGCCAAGATCTCCCAGGGGGCTACAATGAGCAGTTCTTC.

This clonotype was observed a few times. The chain recombines TRBV12-3 or TRBV12-4 with TRBJ1-2; TRBD1 is a possible D gene (6 bases). V lost 6 bases, J lost 4 bases, and 18 bases lay in between. CDR3 length equals 15 residues. This CDR3 reads CASSPRTGYGYGYTF. The CDR3 DNA reads as TGTGCCAGCAGCCCCCGAACAGGGTACGGCTATGGCTACACCTTC.

This clonotype was observed a handful of times. The chain uses TRBV18 and TRBJ1-1, with D hard to call. Per germline, CDR1 KGHSH and CDR2 LQKENI. Trimming removed 3 bases from V and 0 bases from J, with 5 bases in between. The length of the CDR3 is 13 residues. Here the CDR3 reads CASSPQLNTEAFF. The CDR3 DNA is TGTGCCAGCTCACCCCAGCTGAACACTGAAGCTTTCTTT.

V is TRBV4-3 and J is TRBJ2-5, with D perhaps matching TRBD1 (7 bases). V lost 1 base to trimming and J lost 5 bases, with 20 bases between them. This CDR3 contains 17 residues. Germline values: CDR1 LGHNA, CDR2 YSLEER. This CDR3 reads CASSQVNRLTGRETQYF. The CDR3 coding sequence is TGCGCCAGCAGCCAAGTCAACAGGCTGACAGGGAGGGAGACCCAGTACTTC.

This clonotype occurred many times. The chain links TRBV3-1 to TRBJ2-5; 7 bases are shared with TRBD2. After removal of 0 bases from V and 2 bases from J, the junction contained 9 bases not matched to a gene. The CDR3 covers 17 residues. Germline CDR1 reads LGHDT; CDR2 reads YNNKEL (reference sequence). The CDR3, as DNA: TGTGCCAGCAGCCAAGATATCGGGTCGGGGGGTCAAGAGACCCAGTACTTC. Its translation: CASSQDIGSGGQETQYF.

There are many counts of this clonotype. V gene TRBV7-2 combines with J gene TRBJ2-5; 8 bases line up with TRBD2. The CDR3 is 16 residues long. J gave up 2 bases and V 7 bases, and 12 bases lay outside the gene matches. Germline CDR1 reads SGHTA; CDR2 reads FQGNSA. Here the CDR3 reads CASTLFGGEIQETQYF. The CDR3 DNA reads as TGTGCCAGCACCCTCTTCGGGGGGGAGATTCAAGAGACCCAGTACTTC.

Many counts were recorded for this clonotype. This rearrangement joins TRBV5-5 to TRBJ1-5; unclear D gene. Germline-derived CDR1 and CDR2 are SGHKS and YYEKEE (reference sequence). There are 16 residues in the CDR3. Trimming cost V 0 bases and J 0 bases, with 10 bases left between them. The CDR3 DNA is TGTGCCAGCAGCTTGGTTGGAGGAGCTAGCAATCAGCCCCAGCATTTT. Translation: CASSLVGGASNQPQHF.

This clonotype has more than one count but fewer than ten. The V gene is TRBV7-8, the J gene TRBJ2-2; D not certain. Trimming took off 1 base at V and 4 bases at J, with 7 bases between the two ends. The CDR3 covers 14 residues. Germline values: CDR1 SGHVS, CDR2 FQNEAQ. CDR3 region: CASSLGRVTGELFF. In DNA, the CDR3 is TGTGCCAGCAGCTTAGGTCGGGTCACCGGGGAGCTGTTTTTT.

This clonotype was seen repeatedly, ten times or more. The chain is built from TRBV5-1 and TRBJ2-3; 8 nucleotides match TRBD2. CDR1 is SGHRS, CDR2 YFSETQ, per germline. V trimming: 0 bases; J trimming: 5 bases; junction bases outside the gene matches: 11. The CDR3 sequence is 17 residues long. CDR3 in amino acids: CASSLVVSGATGDTQYF. CDR3 sequence (DNA): TGCGCCAGCAGCTTGGTGGTTAGCGGGGCGACTGGAGATACGCAGTATTTT.

This clonotype was counted only a few times. The chain employs TRBV28 and TRBJ1-6, with D unresolved. Germline V gene lookup returns CDR1 MDHEN and CDR2 SYDVKM. The germline V and J ends were trimmed by 5 bases and 9 bases, with 17 bases remaining between them. CDR3 size: 15 residues. The CDR3, as DNA: TGTGCCAGCAGTCTAGACCGAGTAATGGGTTCACCCCTCCACTTT. Translation gives CASSLDRVMGSPLHF.

In this sample, this clonotype turned up many times. V usage is TRBV3-1 and J usage is TRBJ2-5; possibly TRBD1 or TRBD2 for D (5 bases each). The V and J ends lost 3 bases and 4 bases respectively, with 12 bases between them. The CDR3 has 14 residues. Germline V lookup: CDR1 LGHDT, CDR2 YNNKEL (reference sequence). This CDR3 is CASSQGTRRETQYF. For the CDR3, the DNA is TGTGCCAGCAGCCAGGGGACCCGACGAGAGACCCAGTACTTC.

The chain has TRBV20-1 and TRBJ2-7; D may be TRBD2 (5 bases). Germline V gene lookup returns CDR1 DFQATT and CDR2 SNEGSKA (reference sequence). The CDR3 consists of 15 residues. Trimming shortened V by 6 bases and J by 3 bases, and 21 bases separated the two germline ends. In DNA, the CDR3 is TGCAGTGCCCCCCGCCCCGCACGAGGGAACTACGAGCAGTACTTC. Encoded protein: CSAPRPARGNYEQYF.

This clonotype came up many times. This chain uses TRBV4-2 with TRBJ2-3; D not resolved. V was shortened by 1 base and J by 6 bases, with 8 bases between the two germline ends. Looked up from germline, CDR1 is LGHNA and CDR2 is YNFKEQ. This CDR3 has 13 residues. Here the CDR3 reads CASSQGARDTQYF. CDR3 coding DNA: TGTGCCAGCAGCCAAGGGGCCCGGGATACGCAGTATTTT.